Following are 10 T cell receptor beta chains from one sample sequenced in a study of T-cell reconstitution after alpha-beta-depleted transplantation in children. Unique molecular identifiers featured in how the TCRbeta library was prepared. TCRdb ran MiXCR on the PCR reads and lists one entry per CDR3 protein. The table records approximately 490,000 distinct CDR3 sequences, roughly 10% of them present only once. The sequenced sample was PBMCs, obtained before TCRalphabeta/CD19-depleted stem cell transplant. These receptors originate from a child aged 2-15 years with inherited bone marrow failure, due to receive a stem cell transplant.

This chain uses TRBV19 with TRBJ2-7, with unresolved D. V was pared by 5 bases and J by 3 bases, with 14 bases between. CDR3 size: 14 residues. Germline V gives CDR1 LNHDA, CDR2 SQIVND (reference sequence). Here the CDR3 reads CASSGFNSDYEQYF. CDR3 in DNA: TGTGCCAGTAGTGGTTTTAACAGCGACTACGAGCAGTACTTC.

This clonotype was counted only a few times. The chain is built from TRBV24-1 and TRBJ2-1, with 11 bases fitting TRBD1. Per germline, CDR1 KGHDR and CDR2 SFDVKD. The CDR3 runs to 16 residues. V gave up 2 bases and J gave up 7 bases; unmatched junction bases: 6. The CDR3 nucleotides are TGTGCCACCAGTGATTGGGGGGACAGGGGGGGAAATGAGCAGTTCTTC. This encodes CATSDWGDRGGNEQFF.

The gene calls are TRBV19 and TRBJ2-7; 9 nucleotides line up with TRBD1. Germline values: CDR1 LNHDA, CDR2 SQIVND (reference sequence). Unmatched junction bases numbered 4, after V lost 4 bases and J lost 6 bases. The length of the CDR3 is 13 residues. The CDR3 DNA follows: TGTGCCAGTAGTAAGGGACAGGGAGGCGAGCAGTACTTC. This translates into CASSKGQGGEQYF.

This clonotype has only a few counts. The genes are TRBV20-1 and TRBJ1-6; tentative D call: TRBD1 (5 bases). V shed 6 bases and J shed 9 bases, with 21 bases lying between them. The CDR3 spans 15 residues. Germline V gives CDR1 DFQATT, CDR2 SNEGSKA (reference sequence). Here the CDR3 reads CSAYKPGLRSSPLHF. Written as DNA, the CDR3 is TGCAGTGCCTACAAGCCGGGACTCCGGAGTTCACCCCTCCACTTT.

The V gene is TRBV12-3 or TRBV12-4, the J gene TRBJ2-4; D is unresolved. This CDR3 region has 14 residues. Deletions cut 6 bases from V and 6 bases from J, with 15 bases between. The CDR3 sequence is CASSQNGQLNIQYF. The DNA for the CDR3 is TGTGCCAGCAGCCAGAACGGGCAGCTAAACATTCAGTACTTC.

This clonotype was observed many times. This sequence joins TRBV11-1 and TRBJ2-1; 15 bases agree with TRBD2. The junction had 15 bases not matched to a gene; V was cut back by 4 bases and J by 8 bases. From germline, CDR1 is SGHAT and CDR2 FQDESV (reference sequence). CDR3 length equals 19 residues. The CDR3 here is CASSSPQGTSGRFRYEQFF. The CDR3 nucleotides are TGTGCCAGCAGCTCACCCCAGGGGACTAGCGGGAGGTTTAGATATGAGCAGTTCTTC.

This clonotype has at least ten counts. The chain couples TRBV11-2 to TRBJ2-3; possible D gene TRBD1, 5 bases. Germline values: CDR1 SGHAT, CDR2 FQNNGV. The CDR3 is 14 residues long. The V end was cut by 1 base, the J end by 2 bases, with 7 bases between. The CDR3 DNA follows: TGTGCCAGCAGCTTAGCAGGGATCACAGATACGCAGTATTTT. Amino acids: CASSLAGITDTQYF.

This chain joins TRBV12-3 or TRBV12-4 and TRBJ1-4, with D possibly matching TRBD1 (5 bases). V lost 3 bases and J 4 bases, leaving 9 bases between the germline ends. The CDR3 has 14 residues. The CDR3 is CASSFGQLNEKLFF. CDR3 DNA sequence: TGTGCCAGCAGTTTCGGACAACTTAATGAAAAACTGTTTTTT.

Ten or more counts support this clonotype. The chain carries TRBV7-2 and TRBJ2-7; the match to TRBD2 covers 7 bases. The CDR3 runs 15 residues. Germline V gene data show CDR1 as SGHTA and CDR2 as FQGNSA. The trim removed 5 bases at V and 9 bases at J, leaving 16 bases unmatched. The CDR3 DNA is TGTGCCAGCAGCGCCAGGAGCGGGAACCCTACGGGGCAGTACTTC. Translating gives CASSARSGNPTGQYF.

On this clonotype: A clone one base away is much larger, so this may be a read error. This chain connects TRBV7-2 to TRBJ2-3, with 7 positions matching TRBD2. CDR1 is SGHTA and CDR2 is FQGNSA in the germline V gene. CDR3 length equals 17 residues. CDR3 in DNA: TGTGCCAGCAAAGGGACTACGGGGGGAGACCTAACAGATAGGCAGTATTTT. Protein sequence: CASKGTTGGDLTDRQYF.